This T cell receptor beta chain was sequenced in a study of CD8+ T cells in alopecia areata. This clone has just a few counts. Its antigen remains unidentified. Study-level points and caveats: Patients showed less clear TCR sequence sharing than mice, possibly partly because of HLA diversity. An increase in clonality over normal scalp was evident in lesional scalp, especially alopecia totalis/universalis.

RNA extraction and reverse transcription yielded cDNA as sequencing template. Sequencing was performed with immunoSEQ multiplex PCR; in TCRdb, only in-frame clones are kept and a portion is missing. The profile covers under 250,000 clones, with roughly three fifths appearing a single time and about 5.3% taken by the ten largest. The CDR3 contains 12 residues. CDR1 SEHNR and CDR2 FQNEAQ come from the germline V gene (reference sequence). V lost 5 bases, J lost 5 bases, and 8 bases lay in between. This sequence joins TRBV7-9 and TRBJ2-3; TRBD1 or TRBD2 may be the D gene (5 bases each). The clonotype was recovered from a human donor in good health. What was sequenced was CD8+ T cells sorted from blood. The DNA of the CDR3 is TGTGCCAGCAGCGAGGGACGAGATACGCAGTATTTT. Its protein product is CASSEGRDTQYF.